This TCR beta chain was captured in a study of post-analysis software for immune sequencing data. This clonotype was seen at least ten times. Its antigen remains unknown. Points from the study as a whole: Several TRBV segments were more frequent in patients than controls; TRBV5-6, TRBV5-1 and TRBV20-1 belonged to this group.

Sequencing libraries made from TCR beta cDNA carried unique molecular identifiers. In TCRdb, the PCR reads were re-called with MiXCR into one record per CDR3 protein. The repertoire has 380,000 or so distinct CDR3 sequences, around a third of them found once; the top ten carry around an eighth. CDR1 is MDHEN, CDR2 SYDVKM, per germline. The V and J ends lost 6 bases and 12 bases respectively, with 21 bases between them. The CDR3 is 14 residues long. This TCR derives from a girl between 10 and 17 years old with multiple sclerosis. Sequencing was performed on blood. The chain joins TRBV28 to TRBJ2-1; D is uncertain. The CDR3 reads CASRPRLLQYRQFF. Here the CDR3 DNA reads TGTGCCAGCAGACCACGACTTTTACAGTATAGGCAGTTCTTC.